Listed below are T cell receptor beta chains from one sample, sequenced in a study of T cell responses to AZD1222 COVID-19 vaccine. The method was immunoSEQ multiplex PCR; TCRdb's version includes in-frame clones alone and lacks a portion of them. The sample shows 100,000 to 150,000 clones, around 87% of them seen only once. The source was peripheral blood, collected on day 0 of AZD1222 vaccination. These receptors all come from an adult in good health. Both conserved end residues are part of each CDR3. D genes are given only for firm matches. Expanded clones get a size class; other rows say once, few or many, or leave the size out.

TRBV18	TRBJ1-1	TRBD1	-	CASSPTGGNTEAFF	TGTGCCAGCTCACCTACAGGGGGGAACACTGAAGCTTTCTTT
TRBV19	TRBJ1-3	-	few	CASSIGGFKSSGNTIYF	TGTGCCAGTAGTATTGGGGGCTTTAAAAGCTCTGGAAACACCATATATTTT
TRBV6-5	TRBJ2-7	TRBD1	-	CASSRTGARSYEQYF	TGTGCCAGCAGTCGGACAGGCGCCCGGTCCTACGAGCAGTACTTC
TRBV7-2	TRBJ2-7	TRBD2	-	CASSSLTSGSVYEQYF	TGTGCCAGCAGCTCTTTGACTAGCGGGTCCGTTTACGAGCAGTACTTC
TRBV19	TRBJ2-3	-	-	CASSIGLEADTQYF	TGTGCCAGTAGTATAGGACTAGAGGCAGATACGCAGTATTTT
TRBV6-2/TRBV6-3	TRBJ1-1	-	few	CASSYESGTEAFF	TGTGCCAGCAGTTACGAATCGGGGACAGAAGCTTTCTTT
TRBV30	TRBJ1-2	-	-	CAWRTPGGAYGYTF	TGTGCCTGGAGAACCCCGGGGGGTGCCTATGGCTACACCTTC
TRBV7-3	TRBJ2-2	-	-	CASSPRGPTNTGELFF	TGTGCCAGCAGCCCAAGGGGACCGACCAACACCGGGGAGCTGTTTTTT
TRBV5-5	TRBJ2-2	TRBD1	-	CASTLGTGGAGELFF	TGTGCCAGCACGCTGGGGACAGGGGGGGCCGGGGAGCTGTTTTTT
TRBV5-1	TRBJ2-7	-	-	CASSLDSGSSSYEQYF	TGCGCCAGCAGCCTGGACTCGGGCTCCAGCTCCTACGAGCAGTACTTC
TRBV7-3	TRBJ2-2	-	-	CASSIGPPGELFF	TGTGCCAGCAGCATAGGACCTCCCGGGGAGCTGTTTTTT
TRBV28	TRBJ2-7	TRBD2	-	CASTPRLAVYEQYF	TGTGCCAGCACCCCCCGGCTAGCGGTCTACGAGCAGTACTTC
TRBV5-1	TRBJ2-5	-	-	CASRPTTDQETQYF	TGCGCCAGCAGACCGACAACCGACCAAGAGACCCAGTACTTC
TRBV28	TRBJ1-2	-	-	CASSKGGRIYGYTF	TGTGCCAGCAGTAAGGGGGGGCGCATCTATGGCTACACCTTC
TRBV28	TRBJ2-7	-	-	CASRTVQSRYEQYF	TGTGCCAGCAGAACAGTTCAGTCTCGTTACGAGCAGTACTTC
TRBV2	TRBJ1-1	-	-	CASRQWGGTEAFF	TGTGCCAGCAGGCAGTGGGGTGGCACTGAAGCTTTCTTT